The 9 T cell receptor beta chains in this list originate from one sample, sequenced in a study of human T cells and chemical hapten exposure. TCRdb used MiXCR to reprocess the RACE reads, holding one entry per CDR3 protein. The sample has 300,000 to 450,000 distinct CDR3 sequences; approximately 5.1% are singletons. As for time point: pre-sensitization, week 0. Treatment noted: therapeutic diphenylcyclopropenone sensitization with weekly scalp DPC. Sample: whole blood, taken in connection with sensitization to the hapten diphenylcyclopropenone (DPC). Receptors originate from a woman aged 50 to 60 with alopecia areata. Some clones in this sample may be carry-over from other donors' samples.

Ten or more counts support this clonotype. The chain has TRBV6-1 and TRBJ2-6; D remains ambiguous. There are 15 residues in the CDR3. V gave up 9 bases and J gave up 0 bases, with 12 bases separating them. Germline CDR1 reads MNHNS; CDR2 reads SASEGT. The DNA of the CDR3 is TGTGCCAGTCGGTTAGAAGTCTCTGGGGCCAACGTCCTGACTTTC. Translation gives CASRLEVSGANVLTF.

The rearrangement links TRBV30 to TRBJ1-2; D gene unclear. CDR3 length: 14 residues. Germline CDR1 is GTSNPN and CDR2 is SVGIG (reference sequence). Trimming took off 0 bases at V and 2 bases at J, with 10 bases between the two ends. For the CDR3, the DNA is TGTGCCTGGAGTGTACGTTCGGTGAACTATGGCTACACCTTC. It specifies CAWSVRSVNYGYTF.

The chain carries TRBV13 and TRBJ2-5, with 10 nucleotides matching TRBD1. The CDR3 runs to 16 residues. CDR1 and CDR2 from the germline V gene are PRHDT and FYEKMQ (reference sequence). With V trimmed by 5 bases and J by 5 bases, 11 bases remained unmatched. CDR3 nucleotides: TGTGCCAGCAGCGGACGACAGGGGGCGGGACTGGAGACCCAGTACTTC. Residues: CASSGRQGAGLETQYF.

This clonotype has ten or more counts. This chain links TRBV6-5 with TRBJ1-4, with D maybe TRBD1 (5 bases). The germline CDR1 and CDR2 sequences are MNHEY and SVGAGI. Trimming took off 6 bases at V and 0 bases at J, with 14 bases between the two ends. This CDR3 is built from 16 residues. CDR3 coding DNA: TGTGCCAGCAGCCCCGGGGCCGGAGCAACTAATGAAAAACTGTTTTTT. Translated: CASSPGAGATNEKLFF.

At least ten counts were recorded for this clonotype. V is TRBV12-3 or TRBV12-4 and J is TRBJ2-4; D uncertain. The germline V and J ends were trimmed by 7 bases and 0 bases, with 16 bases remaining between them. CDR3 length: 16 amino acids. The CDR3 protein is CASTPKLGLAKNIQYF. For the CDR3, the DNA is TGTGCCAGCACTCCCAAACTGGGGTTAGCCAAAAACATTCAGTACTTC.

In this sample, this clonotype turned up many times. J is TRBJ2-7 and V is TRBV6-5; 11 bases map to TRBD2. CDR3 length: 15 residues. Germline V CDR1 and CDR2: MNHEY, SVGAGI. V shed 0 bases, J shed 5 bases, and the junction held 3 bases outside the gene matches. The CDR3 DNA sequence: TGTGCCAGCAGTTACTCTAGCGGGGGGGCCCACGAGCAGTACTTC. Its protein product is CASSYSSGGAHEQYF.

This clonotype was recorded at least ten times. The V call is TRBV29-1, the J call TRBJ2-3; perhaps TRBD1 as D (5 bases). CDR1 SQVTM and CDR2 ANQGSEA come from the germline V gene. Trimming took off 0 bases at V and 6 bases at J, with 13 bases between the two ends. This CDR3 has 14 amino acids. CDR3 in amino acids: CSVEEGQIPDTQYF. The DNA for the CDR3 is TGCAGCGTTGAAGAGGGGCAGATACCCGATACGCAGTATTTT.

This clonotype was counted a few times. The DNA for the CDR3 is TGTGCCAGCAGCAAAGGGCGGTTTTCGGGTAATGAAAAACTGTTTTTT. Its translation is CASSKGRFSGNEKLFF. The chain carries TRBV21-1 and TRBJ1-4. TRBV21-1 is deemed a pseudogene. The CDR3 sequence is 16 residues long.

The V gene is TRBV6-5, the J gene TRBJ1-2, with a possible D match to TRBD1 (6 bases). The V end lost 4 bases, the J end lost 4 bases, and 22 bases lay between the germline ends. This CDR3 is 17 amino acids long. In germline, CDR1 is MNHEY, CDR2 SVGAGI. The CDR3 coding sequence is TGTGCCAGCAGTTGGCCATTGGGGGCCTCCCGAGGCTATGGCTACACCTTC. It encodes CASSWPLGASRGYGYTF.